Following are 18 T cell receptor beta chains from one sample sequenced in a study of prognosis after radiotherapy for stage I lung cancer. The genomic DNA TCR beta CDR3 region underwent two rounds of multiplex PCR. Amplification in first-round PCR relied on primers specific to each TRBV and TRBJ gene. TCRdb reprocessed the multiplex PCR reads via MiXCR and lists one record per CDR3 protein. The sample has 15,000 to 20,000 distinct CDR3 sequences, around 42% seen once. The source material was PBMCs, sampled before or after stereotactic body radiation therapy (not recorded which). Receptor source: a donor aged 50 or older with non-small cell lung cancer.

By proportion, this clonotype is medium-sized. The gene calls are TRBV5-1 and TRBJ2-1; D remains ambiguous. CDR3 length: 14 residues. CDR1 is SGHRS, CDR2 YFSETQ, per germline. Trimming stripped 1 base from V and 8 bases from J, with 13 bases between. CDR3 nucleotide sequence: TGCGCCAGCAGCTTGACCATACCGGCCCATGAGCAGTTCTTC. It encodes CASSLTIPAHEQFF.

This clonotype has at least ten counts. The CDR3, as DNA: TGCAGTGCTTTACGCGGCCGCTCCTACAATGAGCAGTTCTTC. The encoded protein is CSALRGRSYNEQFF. This chain uses TRBV20-1 with TRBJ2-1; D uncertain. V was cut by 5 bases and J by 0 bases, with 11 bases left in between. Germline V CDR1 and CDR2: DFQATT, SNEGSKA (reference sequence). The CDR3 extends over 14 amino acids.

J is TRBJ2-1 and V is TRBV20-1; possible D gene TRBD2, 5 bases. The CDR3 has 15 amino acids. Germline assignment: CDR1 DFQATT and CDR2 SNEGSKA (reference sequence). V lost 6 bases to trimming and J lost 9 bases, with 24 bases between them. The CDR3 protein is CSANPGEGHTREQFF. CDR3 bases: TGCAGTGCCAACCCGGGTGAGGGCCATACACGTGAGCAGTTCTTC.

This clonotype was recorded once. The junction does not match germline at one end; this may be a read error. This chain joins TRBV29-1 and TRBJ2-6; D not certain. Germline CDR1 and CDR2: SQVTM and ANQGSEA. CDR3 length equals 12 residues. In DNA form, the CDR3 reads TGCAGCGCGGAGTCTTGGGCCAACTTCCTGACTTTC. It yields the protein CSAESWANFLTF.

This clonotype was picked up many times. The chain couples TRBV6-1 to TRBJ2-3, with 8 bases fitting TRBD2. Germline V lookup: CDR1 MNHNS, CDR2 SASEGT. The CDR3 length is 15 residues. Trimming at V came to 10 bases and at J to 2 bases, leaving 11 bases not matched to a gene. CDR3 DNA: TGTGCCAACCTACTAGCGGAGGAATCCACAGATACGCAGTATTTT. It codes for CANLLAEESTDTQYF.

This clonotype was found many times. The chain recombines TRBV2 with TRBJ2-3, with 9 positions matching TRBD1. CDR3 length equals 14 residues. Germline assignment: CDR1 SNHLY and CDR2 FYNNEI. The J segment lost 4 bases and the V segment lost 10 bases, leaving 9 bases of the junction unmatched. The CDR3 nucleotides are TGTGCCACGATCCGGGACAGGGACTCAGATACGCAGTATTTT. This codes for CATIRDRDSDTQYF.

This clonotype was counted many times. J is TRBJ2-1 and V is TRBV6-2 or TRBV6-3, with TRBD2 matching 8 bases. The CDR3 contains 15 residues. Trimming took 5 bases from V and 4 from J; bases not matched to a gene: 7. Per germline, CDR1 MNHEY and CDR2 SVGEGT. Written as DNA, the CDR3 is TGTGCCAGCAGTGAATACACTAGCGGATACAATGAGCAGTTCTTC. Translated: CASSEYTSGYNEQFF.

V gene TRBV5-1 combines with J gene TRBJ2-7; weak D call: TRBD2 (5 bases). CDR1 is SGHRS, CDR2 YFSETQ, per germline. This CDR3 is built from 15 residues. V was pared by 0 bases and J by 3 bases, with 13 bases between. The CDR3 DNA reads as TGCGCCAGCAGCTTGGCTCTAGAGGGAGACTACGAGCAGTACTTC. Residues: CASSLALEGDYEQYF.

The V gene is TRBV7-2, the J gene TRBJ2-7; TRBD2 is a possible D gene (5 bases). V lost 5 bases, J lost 2 bases, and 16 bases lay in between. This CDR3 contains 15 residues. Germline V gene sequence: CDR1 SGHTA, CDR2 FQGNSA. Written as DNA, the CDR3 is TGTGCCAGCAGCGCTACCACGGGAAGGACCTACGAGCAGTACTTC. Translation gives CASSATTGRTYEQYF.

Remarks on this clonotype: An end of the junction differs from the germline gene, which may be a read error. The J gene is TRBJ2-7, the V gene TRBV6-1; D may be TRBD1 or TRBD2 (5 bases each). The CDR3 totals 14 residues. CDR1 is MNHNS and CDR2 is SASEGT in the germline V gene. CDR3 region: CASRPGRTSYEQYF. Here the CDR3 DNA reads TGCGCCAGCAGACCGGGGCGGACCTCCTACGAGCAGTACTTC.

CDR3 protein: CSARNRGGETQYF. As DNA, the CDR3 is TGCAGTGCTAGAAACAGGGGGGGAGAGACCCAGTACTTC. J is TRBJ2-5 and V is TRBV20-1; D is possibly TRBD1 (8 bases). In germline, CDR1 is DFQATT, CDR2 SNEGSKA (reference sequence). This CDR3 has 13 amino acids. Trimming cost V 2 bases and J 4 bases, with 11 bases left between them.

In this sample, this clonotype is medium-sized. V and J are TRBV27 and TRBJ2-1; maybe TRBD2 (6 bases). The V gene lost 5 bases and the J gene lost 0 bases, with 8 bases spanning the gap. Per germline, CDR1 MNHEY and CDR2 SMNVEV (reference sequence). CDR3 length equals 14 residues. The CDR3 DNA follows: TGTGCCAGCAGTCTGACTAGCTCCTACAATGAGCAGTTCTTC. It translates to CASSLTSSYNEQFF.

The rearrangement uses TRBV30 and TRBJ1-5, with D maybe TRBD1 (5 bases). CDR1 and CDR2 (germline): GTSNPN, SVGIG (reference sequence). V lost 3 bases and J lost 1, with 7 bases in between. The CDR3 is 13 amino acids. CDR3 residues: CAWSRDSNQPQHF. As DNA, the CDR3 is TGTGCCTGGAGCCGGGACAGCAATCAGCCCCAGCATTTT.

Details on this clonotype: This could be a read error, since a much larger clone is one nucleotide away. The chain links TRBV20-1 to TRBJ2-6; D ambiguous. Germline-derived CDR1 and CDR2 are DFQATT and SNEGSKA (reference sequence). The CDR3 consists of 14 residues. CDR3 loop: CSARQASEANVLTF. CDR3 in DNA: TGCAGTGCTAGACAGGCGTCTGAGGCCAACGTCCTGACTTTC.

This sequence joins TRBV5-1 and TRBJ1-4, with 9 bases lining up with TRBD1. Germline lookup yields CDR1 SGHRS and CDR2 YFSETQ. V shed 3 bases and J 7 bases; nucleotides not matched to a gene: 10. CDR3 length: 16 residues. CDR3 DNA sequence: TGCGCCAGCAGCTCCGGTGGGGGACAGGGTAGTGAAAAACTGTTTTTT. Its translation is CASSSGGGQGSEKLFF.

In its sample, this clonotype was seen a few times. This may be a read error: a much more frequent sequence differs by one nucleotide. V usage is TRBV6-5 and J usage is TRBJ2-5; no clear D. Trimming pared 4 bases from V and 1 base from J, leaving 7 bases between. The CDR3 consists of 13 residues. The V gene's germline CDR1 is MNHEY and CDR2 SVGAGI. CDR3 DNA: TGTGCCAGCAGTTGGGCAGTCCAAGAGACCCAGTACTTC. Translated: CASSWAVQETQYF.

This clonotype was seen many times. The rearrangement uses TRBV20-1 and TRBJ2-3, with 9 bases that match TRBD2. This CDR3 has 14 amino acids. The germline V gene has CDR1 DFQATT and CDR2 SNEGSKA (reference sequence). The junction had 3 bases not matched to a gene; V was cut back by 4 bases and J by 1 base. The CDR3 region has the DNA TGCAGTGCTACGGCGGGAGGGGGCACAGATACGCAGTATTTT. As protein: CSATAGGGTDTQYF.

This clonotype has ten or more counts. This chain joins TRBV2 and TRBJ2-7; D is uncertain. Trimming stripped 6 bases from V and 0 bases from J, with 9 bases between. CDR3 length: 13 residues. The germline gives CDR1 SNHLY, CDR2 FYNNEI. DNA of the CDR3: TGTGCCAGCAGCGTACCCATCTCCTACGAGCAGTACTTC. This translates into CASSVPISYEQYF.